A selection of T cell receptor beta chains follows, all from one sample in a study of T cells after yellow fever vaccination. TCRdb fed the 5' RACE reads into MiXCR, producing one record per CDR3 protein. The sample has approximately 580,000 distinct CDR3 sequences; about 15% are singletons. Material: PBMCs, obtained 5 days after the first yellow fever vaccination. The receptors here all came from a man between 18 and 35 years old who received the YFV17D yellow fever vaccine. Both conserved end residues are part of each CDR3. A D gene is named only where the DNA matches it firmly. A clone size is listed for some rows: how often the clone was seen (once, few, many), or a class if it is expanded.

D gene	V gene	J gene	CDR3 length	clone size	CDR3 DNA	CDR3 protein
TRBD2	TRBV20-1	TRBJ2-3	18	NA	TGCAGTGCTAGAGACCCACTGGGGCTAGCGGATCCCACAGATACGCAGTATTTT	CSARDPLGLADPTDTQYF
NA	TRBV5-1	TRBJ1-6	14	NA	TGCGCCAGCAACAGGGAAGACCCAAGTTCACCCCTCCACTTT	CASNREDPSSPLHF
TRBD1	TRBV9	TRBJ2-2	14	few	TGTGCCAGCAGCACCCACAGGGGGACCGGGGAGCTGTTTTTT	CASSTHRGTGELFF
NA	TRBV4-3	TRBJ1-1	17	NA	TGCGCCAGCAGCCAAGATCGCCAGGGTTTTTCGAACACTGAAGCTTTCTTT	CASSQDRQGFSNTEAFF
NA	TRBV12-3/TRBV12-4	TRBJ1-1	13	NA	TGTGCCAGCAGTTTCCGAGATTACACTGAAGCTTTCTTT	CASSFRDYTEAFF
NA	TRBV6-5	TRBJ2-1	16	NA	TGTGCCAGCAGTTACGCCGAGTTTCAATCTGTAAATGAGCAGTTCTTC	CASSYAEFQSVNEQFF
NA	TRBV6-2/TRBV6-3	TRBJ1-1	12	few	TGTGCCAGCAAGGGGGATATCACTGAAGCTTTCTTT	CASKGDITEAFF
NA	TRBV5-1	TRBJ2-7	14	NA	TGCGCCAGCAGCTTTTTACAGCAACCCTACGAGCAGTACTTC	CASSFLQQPYEQYF
NA	TRBV27	TRBJ2-7	15	NA	TGTGCCAGCAGTCTGAAAGGACATTCCTCCTACGAGCAGTACTTC	CASSLKGHSSYEQYF
TRBD1	TRBV6-1	TRBJ2-7	14	few	TGTGCCAGCAGTCAGACAGGGGAGGCCTACGAGCAGTACTTC	CASSQTGEAYEQYF
TRBD2	TRBV11-2	TRBJ2-3	14	NA	TGTGCCAGCAGCCGTAAGCGGGGGGCAGATACGCAGTATTTT	CASSRKRGADTQYF
NA	TRBV5-1	TRBJ1-5	13	few	TGCGCCAGCAGCGAGAAGTGGAATCAGCCCCAGCATTTT	CASSEKWNQPQHF
TRBD1	TRBV5-6	TRBJ2-7	14	few	TGTGCCAGCAGCCGGGACAGAAGATACTACGAGCAGTACTTC	CASSRDRRYYEQYF
TRBD1	TRBV29-1	TRBJ1-1	15	few	TGCAGCGTCCGACGGGACAGGGTGGTAAACGCTGAAGCTTTCTTT	CSVRRDRVVNAEAFF
TRBD2	TRBV18	TRBJ2-1	16	NA	TGTGCCAGCTCACCACGACGCGGGGGGGCCGGGAATGAGCAGTTCTTC	CASSPRRGGAGNEQFF
NA	TRBV3-1	TRBJ1-5	14	NA	TGTGCCAGCAGATCGGGAGGATTTAATCAGCCCCAGCATTTT	CASRSGGFNQPQHF
TRBD1	TRBV25-1	TRBJ1-1	15	NA	TGTGCCAGCCGCTGGGACAGGGGGCTTGTCACTGAAGCTTTCTTT	CASRWDRGLVTEAFF
NA	TRBV7-2	TRBJ2-7	15	NA	TGTGCCAGCAGCTCCCCTTTAAGGGTTAGGGACGAGCAGTACTTC	CASSSPLRVRDEQYF
TRBD1	TRBV27	TRBJ2-1	13	NA	TGTGCCAGCCGAACAGGGGGCATTAATGAGCAGTTCTTC	CASRTGGINEQFF
NA	TRBV5-1	TRBJ1-4	15	NA	TGCGCCAGCAGCCAGGACGGGTCAACTAATGAAAAACTGTTTTTT	CASSQDGSTNEKLFF
TRBD2	TRBV6-1	TRBJ2-2	17	few	TGTGCCAGCAGCCGTGGAGTAGCGGGGGGCACTGAGGGGGAGCTGTTTTTT	CASSRGVAGGTEGELFF
NA	TRBV20-1	TRBJ1-2	15	few	TGCAGTGCTGGCGCCGGGGGCGTGCCTTCCTCTGGCTACACCTTC	CSAGAGGVPSSGYTF
NA	TRBV7-9	TRBJ1-4	13	NA	TGTGCCAGCACAAAATGGGGAGCTGAAAAACTGTTTTTT	CASTKWGAEKLFF
TRBD2	TRBV24-1	TRBJ2-5	14	few	TGTGCCACCAGTCGGGCGGGGGGGCAAGAGACCCAGTACTTC	CATSRAGGQETQYF
NA	TRBV11-2	TRBJ2-2	16	many	TGTGCCAGCAGCCCCGCCTCGGGGGGCCGGGCCGGGGAGCTGTTTTTT	CASSPASGGRAGELFF
NA	TRBV28	TRBJ1-3	15	NA	TGTGCCAGCAGCTGGGTAGGGGGAGGTGGAAACACCATATATTTT	CASSWVGGGGNTIYF
TRBD2	TRBV7-2	TRBJ2-5	17	few	TGTGCCAGCAGCTTAGTTGCTATGGCTAGCGGGGGTGAGACCCAGTACTTC	CASSLVAMASGGETQYF
NA	TRBV4-2	TRBJ2-1	16	NA	TGTGCCAGCAGCCAAGTTACCTTTGGGGGTTACAATGAGCAGTTCTTC	CASSQVTFGGYNEQFF
TRBD2	TRBV5-1	TRBJ2-3	16	NA	TGCGCCAGCAGCCCCCGGGGGGGCACTAGCACAGATACGCAGTATTTT	CASSPRGGTSTDTQYF
TRBD2	TRBV5-1	TRBJ2-7	15	few	TGCGCCAGCAGCTTTTTAGCGGGTACCTCCTACGAGCAGTACTTC	CASSFLAGTSYEQYF
NA	TRBV5-1	TRBJ1-2	16	NA	TGCGCCAGCAGCCCAGTCGGGACGGGGGTTAACTATGGCTACACCTTC	CASSPVGTGVNYGYTF
TRBD1	TRBV4-1	TRBJ2-7	14	few	TGCGCCAGCAGCCAAAGGACAGGAACCTACGAGCAGTACTTC	CASSQRTGTYEQYF
TRBD2	TRBV6-1	TRBJ2-2	16	few	TGTGCCAGCAGTCCGGGACTAGCGGGGAGCACCGGGGAGCTGTTTTTT	CASSPGLAGSTGELFF
NA	TRBV3-1	TRBJ2-5	14	few	TGTGCCAGCAGCCAAGGAGAAGTACGAGAGACCCAGTACTTC	CASSQGEVRETQYF
NA	TRBV4-2	TRBJ2-4	13	NA	TGTGCCAGCAGCCAAGATGAGTGGAACATTCAGTACTTC	CASSQDEWNIQYF
NA	TRBV7-9	TRBJ1-1	12	few	TGTGCCAGCAGCTTAGCCAAGACTGAAGCTTTCTTT	CASSLAKTEAFF
NA	TRBV7-3	TRBJ1-1	14	few	TGTGCCAGCAGCTCCGGACAGCCCGCCACTGAAGCTTTCTTT	CASSSGQPATEAFF
NA	TRBV30	TRBJ2-3	13	NA	TGTGCCTGGAGTGTAGGACTATCAACTCAGCAGTATTTT	CAWSVGLSTQQYF
TRBD2	TRBV20-1	TRBJ2-3	18	NA	TGCAGTGCTAAATGGGGACTAGCGGGGGGGCGCGGAACAGATACGCAGTATTTT	CSAKWGLAGGRGTDTQYF
TRBD1	TRBV18	TRBJ2-7	13	few	TGTGCCAGCTCACAGGGGGCGCGGTACGAGCAGTACTTC	CASSQGARYEQYF
NA	TRBV6-1	TRBJ1-1	14	few	TGTGCCAGCACCTACCAAGGAAGATGGACTGAAGCTTTCTTT	CASTYQGRWTEAFF